This T cell receptor beta chain was documented in a study of spatial heterogeneity in lung cancer. In this sample, this clonotype turned up many times. TCRdb fed the 5' RACE reads into MiXCR, producing one record per CDR3 protein. The top ten clones hold roughly 5% of a sample with some 22,000 distinct CDR3 sequences, roughly 4.5% of them seen once. The V gene's germline CDR1 is MNHEY and CDR2 SVGAGI. The CDR3 covers 16 residues. The V end lost 0 bases, the J end lost 0 bases, and 9 bases lay between the germline ends. Time point described: sample taken at primary tumor resection. From tumor, nontumor lung or frozen PBMC, whole RNA was taken unsorted for sequencing. Samples were obtained from 70 or so donors, all untreated early-stage non-small cell lung cancer patients.

Here the sequenced sample was PBMCs, taken at surgery. The rearrangement uses TRBV6-5 and TRBJ1-3; D ambiguous. This sequence was found in a male donor with early-stage non-small cell lung cancer. The CDR3 sequence: CASSYSTLDSGNTIYF. DNA of the CDR3: TGTGCCAGCAGTTACTCGACCCTGGACTCTGGAAACACCATATATTTT.